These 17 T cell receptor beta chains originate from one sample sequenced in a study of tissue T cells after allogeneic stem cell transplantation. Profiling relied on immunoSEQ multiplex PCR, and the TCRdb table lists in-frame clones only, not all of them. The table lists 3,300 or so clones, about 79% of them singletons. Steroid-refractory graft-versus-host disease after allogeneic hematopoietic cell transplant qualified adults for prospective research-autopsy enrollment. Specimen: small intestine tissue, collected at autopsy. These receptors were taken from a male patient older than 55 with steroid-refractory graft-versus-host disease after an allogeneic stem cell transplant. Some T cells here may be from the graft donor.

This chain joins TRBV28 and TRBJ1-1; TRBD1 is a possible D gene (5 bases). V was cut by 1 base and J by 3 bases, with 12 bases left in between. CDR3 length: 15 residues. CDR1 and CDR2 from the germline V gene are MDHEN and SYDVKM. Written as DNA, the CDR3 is TGTGCCAGCAGTTTATTACGAGGGGTCGACACTGAAGCTTTCTTT. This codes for CASSLLRGVDTEAFF.

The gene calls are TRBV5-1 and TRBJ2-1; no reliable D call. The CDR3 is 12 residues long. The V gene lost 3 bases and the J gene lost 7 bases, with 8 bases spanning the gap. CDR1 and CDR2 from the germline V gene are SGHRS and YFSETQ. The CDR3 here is CASSSPENEQFF. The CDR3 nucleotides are TGCGCCAGCAGCTCCCCTGAGAATGAGCAGTTCTTC.

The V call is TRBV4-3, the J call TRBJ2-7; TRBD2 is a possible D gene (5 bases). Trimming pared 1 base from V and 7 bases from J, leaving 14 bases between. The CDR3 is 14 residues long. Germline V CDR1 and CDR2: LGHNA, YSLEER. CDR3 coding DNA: TGCGCCAGCAGCCAAGTTGTCCGATCGGGGGAGCAGTACTTC. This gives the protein CASSQVVRSGEQYF.

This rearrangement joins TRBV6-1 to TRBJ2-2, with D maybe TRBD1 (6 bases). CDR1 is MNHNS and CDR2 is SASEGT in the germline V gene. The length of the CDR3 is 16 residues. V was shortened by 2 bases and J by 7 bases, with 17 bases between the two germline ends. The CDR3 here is CASSETAYRDGGELFF. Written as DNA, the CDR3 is TGTGCCAGCAGTGAAACAGCTTACAGGGATGGCGGGGAGCTGTTTTTT.

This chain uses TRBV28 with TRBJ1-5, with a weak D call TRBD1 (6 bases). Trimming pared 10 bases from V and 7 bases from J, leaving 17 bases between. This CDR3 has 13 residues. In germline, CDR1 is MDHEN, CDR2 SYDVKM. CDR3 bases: TGTGCCATTTCGGGGGGGCGAGAGCAGCCCCAGCATTTT. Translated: CAISGGREQPQHF. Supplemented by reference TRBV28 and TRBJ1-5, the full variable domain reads DVKVTQSSRYLVKRTGEKVFLECVQDMDHENMFWYRQDPGLGLRLIYFSYDVKMKEKGDIPEGYSVSREKKERFSLILESASTNQTSMYLCAISGGREQPQHFGDGTRLSIL.

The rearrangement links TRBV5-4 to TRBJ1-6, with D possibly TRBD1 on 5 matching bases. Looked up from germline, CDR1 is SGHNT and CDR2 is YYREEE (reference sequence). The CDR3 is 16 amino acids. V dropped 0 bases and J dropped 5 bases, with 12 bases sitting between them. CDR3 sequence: CASSLAGGPDNSPLHF. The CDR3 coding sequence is TGTGCCAGCAGCTTGGCCGGGGGACCCGATAATTCACCCCTCCACTTT.

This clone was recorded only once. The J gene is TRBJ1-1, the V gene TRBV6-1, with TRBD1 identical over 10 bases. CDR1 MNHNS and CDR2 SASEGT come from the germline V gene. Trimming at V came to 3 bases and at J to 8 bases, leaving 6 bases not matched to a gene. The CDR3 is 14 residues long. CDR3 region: CASSDPGQGVEAFF. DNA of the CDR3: TGTGCCAGCAGTGATCCCGGACAGGGGGTCGAAGCTTTCTTT.

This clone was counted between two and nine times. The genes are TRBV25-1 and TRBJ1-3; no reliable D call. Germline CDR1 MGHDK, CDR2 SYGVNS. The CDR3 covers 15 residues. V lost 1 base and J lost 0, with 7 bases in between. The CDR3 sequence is CASSESYRSGNTIYF. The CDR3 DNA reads TGTGCCAGCAGTGAATCCTACCGCTCTGGAAACACCATATATTTT.

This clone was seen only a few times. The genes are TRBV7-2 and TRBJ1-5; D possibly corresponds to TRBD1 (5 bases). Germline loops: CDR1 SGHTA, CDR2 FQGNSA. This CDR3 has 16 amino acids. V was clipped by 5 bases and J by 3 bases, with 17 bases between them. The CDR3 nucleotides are TGTGCCAGCAGCGTTGAAGGACAACTCCTCAATCAGCCCCAGCATTTT. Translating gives CASSVEGQLLNQPQHF.

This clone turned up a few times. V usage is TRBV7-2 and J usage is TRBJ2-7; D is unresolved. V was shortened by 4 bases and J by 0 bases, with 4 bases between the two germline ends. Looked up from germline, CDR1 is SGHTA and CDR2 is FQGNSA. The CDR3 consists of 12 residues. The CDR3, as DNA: TGTGCCAGCAGCTCTAGCTCCTACGAGCAGTACTTC. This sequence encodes CASSSSSYEQYF.

The chain's CDR3 is CASSSNSRYQPQHF. The CDR3 DNA sequence: TGTGCCAGCAGCTCGAACAGCCGTTATCAGCCCCAGCATTTT. The V call is TRBV7-9, the J call TRBJ1-5; D is undetermined. The V end lost 4 bases, the J end lost 5 bases, and 12 bases lay between the germline ends. CDR3 length equals 14 residues. Germline V gene lookup returns CDR1 SEHNR and CDR2 FQNEAQ (reference sequence). Drawing the rest from reference TRBV7-9 and TRBJ1-5, the complete variable domain is DTGVSQNPRHKITKRGQNVTFRCDPISEHNRLYWYRQTLGQGPEFLTYFQNEAQLEKSRLLSDRFSAERPKGSFSTLEIQRTEQGDSAMYLCASSSNSRYQPQHFGDGTRLSIL.

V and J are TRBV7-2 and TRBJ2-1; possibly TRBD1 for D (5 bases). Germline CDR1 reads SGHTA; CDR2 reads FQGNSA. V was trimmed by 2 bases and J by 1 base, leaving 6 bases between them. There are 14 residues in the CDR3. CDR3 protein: CASSLPGSYNEQFF. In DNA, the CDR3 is TGTGCCAGCAGCTTACCAGGGTCCTACAATGAGCAGTTCTTC.

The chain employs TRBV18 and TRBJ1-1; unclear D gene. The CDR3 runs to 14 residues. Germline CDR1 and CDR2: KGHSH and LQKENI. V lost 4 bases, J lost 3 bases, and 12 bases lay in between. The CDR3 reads CASSQQGLDTEAFF. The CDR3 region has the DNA TGTGCCAGCTCACAGCAAGGGTTGGACACTGAAGCTTTCTTT.

The CDR3 sequence: CASSLWGQGQREQYF. In DNA, the CDR3 is TGTGCCAGCAGCTTGTGGGGACAGGGGCAACGCGAGCAGTACTTC. The rearrangement links TRBV5-4 to TRBJ2-7; 10 bases are a match to TRBD1. Germline V lookup: CDR1 SGHNT, CDR2 YYREEE (reference sequence). The CDR3 spans 15 residues. With 1 base clipped from V and 6 bases from J, the junction kept 7 bases outside the gene matches.

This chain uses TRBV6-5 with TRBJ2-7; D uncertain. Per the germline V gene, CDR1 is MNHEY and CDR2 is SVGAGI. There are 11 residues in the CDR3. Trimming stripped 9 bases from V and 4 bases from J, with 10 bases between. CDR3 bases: TGTGCCAGTTACTGGAATTACGAGCAGTACTTC. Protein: CASYWNYEQYF.

The CDR3 loop reads CASSSTPGNSPLHF. DNA for the CDR3: TGTGCCAGCAGTTCTACCCCGGGGAATTCACCCCTCCACTTT. This rearrangement joins TRBV2 to TRBJ1-6; D uncertain. Trimming cost V 5 bases and J 7 bases, with 12 bases left between them. This CDR3 spans 14 amino acids. Germline CDR1 reads SNHLY; CDR2 reads FYNNEI. Full variable domain (outside the CDR3, taken from reference TRBV2 and TRBJ1-6): EPEVTQTPSHQVTQMGQEVILRCVPISNHLYFYWYRQILGQKVEFLVSFYNNEISEKSEIFDDQFSVERPDGSNFTLKIRSTKLEDSAMYFCASSSTPGNSPLHFGNGTRLTVT.

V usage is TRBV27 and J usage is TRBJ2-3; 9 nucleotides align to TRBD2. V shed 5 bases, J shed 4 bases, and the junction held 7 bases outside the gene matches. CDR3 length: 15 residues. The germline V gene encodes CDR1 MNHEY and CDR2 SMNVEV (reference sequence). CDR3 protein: CASSQSSGAPDTQYF. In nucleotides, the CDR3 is TGTGCCAGCAGTCAATCTAGCGGGGCCCCAGATACGCAGTATTTT.